The entry that follows covers one T cell receptor (beta chain) sequence. It lacks a known antigen. The record has no base qualities; no much larger clone is one base away. Library prep was done by the immunoSEQ multiplex PCR assay. The multiplex PCR relied on a mix of 60 forward primers for TCR Vbeta segments and 13 reverse primers for TCR Jbeta segments. A multiplex PCR assay on genomic DNA amplified the CDR3 region of rearranged TCR beta genes. The Illumina HiSeq System was used to sequence the amplified TCR beta libraries as 87-base-pair reads. Under the source paper's analysis protocol: In a later analysis, tens of millions of unique TCR beta chains were counted across the approximately 670 repertoires, and roughly 11 million of these chains were shared by at least two donors. A nearest-neighbor algorithm error-corrected the raw reads and collapsed the reads into unique sequences, merging closely related sequences to remove PCR and sequencing errors. Alignment of CDR3 sequences to IMGT reference sequences was used to assign V, D and J gene segments. Each retained sequence needed at least a six-nucleotide match to both a V gene segment and a J gene segment. Rearrangements were classified as productive when the CDR3 lacked stop codons and remained in frame with V and J, and all other rearrangements were classified as non-productive. Following IMGT convention, CDR3 was defined as the stretch from the second conserved V-encoded cysteine to the conserved J-encoded phenylalanine. The earlier analysis of more than 450 of the donors excluded sequences that lacked an unambiguous match to a single V gene segment. In an earlier analysis of some 590 of the donors, a V segment was called functional when productive rearrangements were above 56.7%, and segregating when the standard deviation between donors exceeded 5%. To diagnose cytomegalovirus status from the catalog of TCR beta chain sequences, a statistical classification framework was built. In a later analysis, TCR nucleotide sequences were compared against IMGT/GENE-DB human TR gene sequences so that V and J genes could be assigned. In a later analysis, CDR3 sequences and most-parsimonious VDJ recombination scenarios were assigned using the TCRdist pipeline. In a later analysis, every TCR beta chain was defined by the combination of its CDR3 amino acid sequence and its V-gene family, and reads without a unique V-gene family were dropped. To address suspected cross-contamination and a sequencing artifact, a later analysis removed around 600 highly shared, low-generation-probability nucleotide sequences. A later analysis calculated a clonal expansion index for each public chain from normalized within-repertoire ranks of inferred template counts. A later analysis computed generation probabilities with a VDJ recombination model fitted to out-of-frame rearrangements, and checked the results against IGoR. Hypergeometric tests were used in a later analysis to score TCR-TCR, TCR-HLA and TCR-CMV co-occurrence, with a repertoire-size bias correction applied to the TCR pairs. To estimate false discovery rates, a later analysis permuted the HLA or CMV assignments 20 times. In a later analysis, co-occurring TCRs were grouped with DBSCAN, and TCRdist sequence similarity was added when clustering was performed within HLA-allele-positive subsets. For co-occurrence clustering, repertoires with fewer than 30,000 or more than 120,000 public chains were excluded, along with a handful of repertoires with anomalous nucleotide sharing. This is the immuneACCESS table as TCRdb keeps it, with only in-frame sequences that have V and J called. A part of the clones is gone; compared with another copy, unresolved V genes explain less than half, and the rest is unexplained. The V and J calls and clone size come from that table; D and trimming were worked out from the DNA. The sample contains around 150,000 clones, approximately 60% of them found a single time. In total, the top ten clones hold over 1.5% of the sample.

The sample belongs to a study of cytomegalovirus exposure and HLA in healthy donors (TCRdb year 2017). Context from the whole study: An earlier analysis of fewer than 750 of the donors reported around 280 Gb of sequence data and 90 million to 120 million unique TCR beta sequences obtained from about 179 million T cells. An early release covering roughly 640 HLA-typed donors comprised roughly 300 gigabases of sequencing data and 85 million or so unique TCR sequences. Among the roughly 400 genotyped donors, around 81% belonged to the genetic ancestry cluster associated with self-reported Caucasian donors. The study was designed to test whether signatures of past pathogen exposure could be identified by cataloging public T cell receptors. The T cell repertoires of several hundred subjects were profiled by immunosequencing and related to cytomegalovirus serostatus. Besides the first cohort of approximately 670 subjects, a separate validation cohort made up of 120 or so different subjects was used. To predict cytomegalovirus infection status, the study combined high-throughput TCR immunosequencing, statistical association of individual TCRs with disease status, and machine learning. A later analysis re-examined previously published TCR beta repertoires from more than 650 donors and added high-resolution HLA genotyping to investigate patterns of TCR occurrence. In the later analysis, no new phenotypic data were used to find candidate immune exposures; instead, reliance was placed on TCR beta sequences and their occurrence across donors. An earlier analysis of around 580 of the donors used high-throughput TCR beta sequencing to judge whether each TCR beta V gene segment behaved as functional or pseudogenic. Donor age, sex, ethnicity and CMV serostatus were compiled together with the repertoire data. A later genetic analysis took genome-wide SNP genotypes for about three fifths of the 666 donors and used that subset as a discovery cohort. All discovery cohort repertoires had been generated on a single sequencing platform. HLA typing included class I and class II loci at four-digit resolution. The number of typed donors differed by locus: about 629-640 for A, B, C, DRB1 and DQB1; 500 to 550 for DQA1; 606 for DPA1; and roughly 490 for DPB1. A few DR-DQ haplotypes were treated as single units for association and clustering because of strong linkage in the cohort. Across approximately 400 genotyped donors of the cohort, an average of roughly 250,000 unique TCR beta nucleotide sequences per donor were sequenced, and roughly 18% of those sequences were non-productive.

On the study overall, not on this receptor specifically: In vitro tests confirmed that a few of the cytomegalovirus-associated TCR beta chains recognize cytomegalovirus antigens. A cluster of highly shared sequence variants was judged likely to be a technical artifact of the sequencing pipeline. When HLA alleles, especially DR and DQ, strongly co-occurred, TCR associations were difficult to assign to individual alleles. In both the original and validation cohorts, the classifier was reported to diagnose cytomegalovirus status with high specificity and sensitivity. Roughly uniform sequencing depth across donors was assumed in presence/absence analyses, although this assumption may not hold. HLA typing was unavailable for some donors at each locus, so association tests used only the typed subset. A later genetic analysis associated a missense DCLRE1C variant with V-gene and J-gene trimming of TCR beta chains, and an independent cohort replicated the association. Linkage disequilibrium might explain the correlated functional status among segregating V segments, but an unknown experimental factor could not be excluded. Compared with the 666-donor mean, donors in an Asian-associated ancestry cluster had fewer N-insertions in productive TCRs, according to a later genetic analysis. For the cohort, immune exposure information was limited to CMV serostatus. A further reported finding was that TCR beta sequences accurately predicted the HLA-A and HLA-B alleles for most subjects in the first cohort. In a later analysis, several top co-occurrence clusters were reported to appear linked to parvovirus B19, influenza, CMV and Epstein-Barr virus. Most TCR sequences were seen in very few donors, while some public TCRs were found in many individuals. Specific HLA alleles were associated with 15,000 to 20,000 TCR beta sequences at a false discovery rate of 0.05 in a later analysis. Because counts were too low, about 18 rarely observed V segments, including chromosome 9 orphons, were left out of the earlier analysis of some 640 of the donors. The cohort was sequenced for TCR beta chains only, and without alpha or paired-chain data the features that could be detected were limited. In a later analysis, HLA-associated TCR beta chains were found to be more clonally expanded and to have lower generation probabilities than equally common non-associated chains. Most CMV-associated TCR beta chains appeared to be HLA-restricted in a later analysis, and the HLA associations seemed to be driven largely by CMV exposure. It was suggested by the authors that the approach could potentially be generalized to other disease states and immunological phenotypes. In a later analysis, the rate of TCR association differed among HLA loci, with DRB1 alleles having the most associated TCRs and HLA-C alleles having the fewest. The study gave a list of over 150 TCR beta chains associated with cytomegalovirus. Because the 87-base-pair reads could not distinguish some IMGT-functional V segments, including TRBV6-2 and TRBV6-3, those segments were excluded. In an earlier analysis of some 500 of the donors, most TCR beta V segments appeared in productive rearrangements about 87% or about 30% of the time, broadly matching IMGT annotations.

In the germline V gene, CDR1 corresponds to SNHLY and CDR2 to FYNNEI. The CDR3 has 14 amino acids, counting the end cysteine and phenylalanine. Only the CDR3 DNA is retained, 42 bases long and in frame from the first base. V loses 4 bases, J loses 2 bases, and the germline ends lie 12 bases apart. The cohort was made up of roughly 670 healthy bone marrow donors. All cohort members were sampled while nominally healthy, although unrecorded immune exposures were likely present. CMV serostatus was recorded as positive for about 300 and negative for about 50% of the 666 cohort members, whereas no CMV serostatus was recorded for the donor in question. Each donor provided a peripheral blood sample, and peripheral blood mononuclear cells were used for TCR beta sequencing. The Qiagen DNeasy Blood Extraction Kit was used to extract genomic DNA from the blood cell samples.

The source is a human donor in good health. The chain is encoded by TRBV2 joined to TRBJ2-7; the D gene is possibly TRBD2, with 6 bases matching. Sequences were obtained from PBMCs. The DNA sequence is TGTGCCAGCAGTGTCGGGGGATCTACCTACGAGCAGTACTTC. This translates into CASSVGGSTYEQYF.